The T cell receptor (beta chain) under discussion was sequenced for a study of cytomegalovirus exposure and HLA in healthy donors (dated by TCRdb to about 2017). Concerning the study at large: An earlier analysis of 587 of the donors reported 276 Gb of sequence data and 100 million to 120 million unique TCR beta sequences obtained from about 179 million T cells. The study profiled the T cell repertoires of fewer than 850 subjects by immunosequencing and related them to cytomegalovirus serostatus. To predict cytomegalovirus infection status, the study combined high-throughput TCR immunosequencing, statistical association of individual TCRs with disease status, and machine learning. Alongside the repertoire data, information on donor age, sex, ethnicity and CMV serostatus was compiled. Among about 400 genotyped donors of the cohort, an average of roughly 230,000 unique TCR beta nucleotide sequences was sequenced per donor, of which about 20% were non-productive. The number of donors typed differed by locus, with about 629-630 for A, B, C, DRB1 and DQB1, around 520 for DQA1, 600 to 610 for DPA1, and approximately 470 for DPB1. Genome-wide SNP genotypes for about three fifths of the roughly 670 donors were used in a later genetic analysis, which treated that subset as a discovery cohort. About 5 DR-DQ haplotypes were handled as single units for association and clustering, since linkage in the cohort was strong. The genetic ancestry cluster associated with self-reported Caucasian donors included about four fifths of the 398 genotyped donors. Besides the first cohort of 500 to 700 subjects, a separate validation cohort made up of 120 different subjects was used. An earlier analysis of several hundred of the donors used high-throughput TCR beta sequencing to judge whether each TCR beta V gene segment behaved as functional or pseudogenic. The study aimed to test whether signatures of past pathogen exposure could be identified by cataloging public T cell receptors. A later analysis re-examined previously published TCR beta repertoires from roughly 720 donors and added high-resolution HLA genotyping to investigate patterns of TCR occurrence. Every discovery cohort repertoire had been produced on one sequencing platform. HLA typing covered class I and class II loci at four-digit resolution. An early release that covered fewer than 800 HLA-typed donors contained approximately 300 gigabases of sequencing data and 75 million to 100 million unique TCR sequences. Rather than drawing on any new phenotypic data, the later analysis identified candidate immune exposures from TCR beta sequences and the way those sequences occurred across donors. What the authors observed across the whole study: This cohort had only TCR beta chains sequenced, and the lack of alpha or paired-chain data limited which features could be detected. The authors suggested that the approach could potentially be generalized to other disease states and immunological phenotypes. The only immune exposure information available for the cohort was CMV serostatus. In an earlier analysis of some 500 of the donors, most TCR beta V segments appeared in productive rearrangements about 90% or about 30% of the time, broadly matching IMGT annotations. Assigning TCR associations to individual alleles was difficult when HLA alleles, especially DR and DQ, strongly co-occurred. A further reported finding was that TCR beta sequences accurately predicted the HLA-A and HLA-B alleles for most subjects in the first cohort. Roughly uniform sequencing depth across donors was assumed in presence/absence analyses, although this assumption may not hold. A cluster of highly shared sequence variants was judged likely to represent a technical artifact of the sequencing pipeline. Specific HLA alleles were associated with 15,000 to 20,000 TCR beta sequences at a false discovery rate of 0.05 in a later analysis. A later analysis reported that several top co-occurrence clusters appeared linked to parvovirus B19, influenza, CMV and Epstein-Barr virus. Seventeen rarely observed V segments, including chromosome 9 orphons, were excluded from the earlier analysis of some 590 of the donors because counts were too low. Because some donors lacked HLA typing at each locus, the association tests relied only on the typed subset. In a later analysis, most CMV-associated TCR beta chains were found to appear HLA-restricted, with HLA associations seemingly driven largely by CMV exposure. A later genetic analysis reported fewer N-insertions in productive TCRs among donors in an Asian-associated ancestry cluster than the roughly 700-donor mean. A total of about 150 TCR beta chains were listed by the study as associated with cytomegalovirus. The classifier was reported to diagnose cytomegalovirus status with high specificity and sensitivity in both the original and validation cohorts. In a later analysis, TCR association rates were found to vary across HLA loci, with the most associated TCRs seen for DRB1 alleles and the fewest for HLA-C alleles. In a later analysis, HLA-associated TCR beta chains were found to be more clonally expanded and to have lower generation probabilities than equally common non-associated chains. While some public TCRs were present in many individuals, most TCR sequences turned up only very rarely across donors. Correlated functional status among segregating V segments might be attributable to linkage disequilibrium, but an unknown experimental factor could not be ruled out. Some IMGT-functional V segments, including TRBV6-2 and TRBV6-3, could not be distinguished by the 87-base-pair reads and were therefore excluded. V-gene and J-gene trimming of TCR beta chains was associated with a missense DCLRE1C variant in a later genetic analysis, and the association was replicated in an independent cohort. A few of the identified cytomegalovirus-associated TCR beta chains were confirmed in vitro to be specific for cytomegalovirus antigens.

The cohort was made up of 650 to 700 healthy bone marrow donors. Cohort members were all nominally healthy when sampled, although unrecorded immune exposures were likely present. The donor tested CMV seronegative and was one of the 352 seronegative cohort members. Every donor gave a peripheral blood sample, and the peripheral blood mononuclear cells from that sample were used for TCR beta sequencing. The Qiagen DNeasy Blood Extraction Kit was used to extract genomic DNA from the blood cell samples. The CDR3 starts with the cysteine, ends with the phenylalanine, and has 13 residues. The read is trimmed to its CDR3 DNA, 39 bases read in frame from base 1. V has 3 bases trimmed and J has 6 bases trimmed; junction bases matching no gene number 4. The germline V gene specifies SGHAT as CDR1 and FQNNGV as CDR2. Concerning this clone: Its specific antigen is unknown. No clone much larger than this one lies a single base away; base qualities are absent.

The method behind the library was the immunoSEQ multiplex PCR assay. A mixture of 60 forward primers for TCR Vbeta segments and 13 reverse primers for TCR Jbeta segments was used in the multiplex PCR. A multiplex PCR assay on genomic DNA amplified the CDR3 region of rearranged TCR beta genes. On the Illumina HiSeq System, the amplified TCR beta libraries were sequenced as 87-base-pair reads. As for how the authors treated the data: In a later analysis, some 80 million unique TCR beta chains were counted across the 500 to 700 repertoires, and some 10 million of these chains were shared by at least two donors. Raw reads were error-corrected and collapsed into unique sequences with a nearest-neighbor algorithm that merged closely related sequences to remove PCR and sequencing errors. V, D and J gene segments were assigned by aligning CDR3 sequences to IMGT reference sequences. For a sequence to be retained, a match of at least six nucleotides to both a V gene segment and a J gene segment was required. A rearrangement was called productive if the CDR3 had no stop codons and remained in frame with V and J, and every other rearrangement was called non-productive. Following IMGT convention, CDR3 was defined as the stretch from the second conserved V-encoded cysteine to the conserved J-encoded phenylalanine. In an earlier analysis of 550 to 650 of the donors, sequences lacking an unambiguous match to a single V gene segment were excluded. An earlier analysis of 550 to 650 of the donors classified V segments as functional when productive rearrangements were above 56.7% and as segregating when the standard deviation between donors was above 5%. A statistical classification framework was developed to diagnose cytomegalovirus status using the catalog of TCR beta chain sequences. In a later analysis, TCR nucleotide sequences were compared against IMGT/GENE-DB human TR gene sequences so that V and J genes could be assigned. A later analysis assigned CDR3 sequences and most-parsimonious VDJ recombination scenarios with the TCRdist pipeline. A later analysis defined each TCR beta chain by its CDR3 amino acid sequence plus V-gene family, and excluded reads lacking a unique V-gene family. A later analysis removed several hundred highly shared, low-generation-probability nucleotide sequences to deal with suspected cross-contamination and a sequencing artifact. For each public chain, a later analysis derived a clonal expansion index from normalized ranks of inferred template counts within each repertoire. In a later analysis, generation probabilities were computed using a VDJ recombination model fitted to out-of-frame rearrangements, and the results were checked against IGoR. A later analysis scored TCR-TCR, TCR-HLA and TCR-CMV co-occurrence with hypergeometric tests, applying a repertoire-size bias correction to TCR pairs. False discovery rates were estimated in a later analysis by permuting HLA or CMV assignments 20 times. In a later analysis, co-occurring TCRs were grouped using DBSCAN, with TCRdist sequence similarity added in when clustering inside HLA-allele-positive subsets. For co-occurrence clustering, repertoires with fewer than 30,000 or more than 120,000 public chains were excluded, along with several repertoires with anomalous nucleotide sharing. This is the immuneACCESS table as TCRdb keeps it, with only in-frame sequences that have V and J called. A part of the clones is gone; compared with another copy, unresolved V genes explain less than half, and the rest is unexplained. V and J calls plus clone size are reproduced from that table; the DNA served to infer D and trimming. The sample data list 90,000 to 100,000 clones, and 75% to 80% of these were observed just once. The ten most abundant clones make up roughly 8% of the sample.

The sequence was collected from a female donor in good health and CMV-seronegative. Sequencing was carried out using PBMCs. Recombination linked TRBV11-2 to TRBJ1-2; TRBD1 lines up with 7 middle nucleotides. The CDR3 amino acid sequence is: CASSLTGFNGYTF. The DNA sequence is given as TGTGCCAGCAGCTTGACAGGGTTTAATGGCTACACCTTC.